A single sample is the source of the 21 T cell receptor beta chains below, sequenced in a study of blood T cell repertoires in COVID-19. The assay was immunoSEQ multiplex PCR, and TCRdb's table has in-frame clones only and misses some. The data contain approximately 290,000 clones, 80% to 90% of them singletons. The sample was PBMCs or T cells enriched from blood (not recorded which). Source of these receptors: a woman aged 30 to 39 who had recovered from COVID-19.

Only a few counts were recorded for this clone. The chain employs TRBV5-4 and TRBJ2-2; D gene ambiguous. Trimming cost V 4 bases and J 6 bases, with 19 bases left between them. The CDR3 is made up of 16 amino acids. In germline, CDR1 is SGHNT, CDR2 YYREEE (reference sequence). The CDR3 nucleotides are TGTGCCAGCAGCCCCGATCTGCGTCCTTTGCCCGGGGAGCTGTTTTTT. Its translation is CASSPDLRPLPGELFF.

This chain's CDR3 is CASRMTETYGYTF. The CDR3 bases are TGTGCCAGTAGGATGACAGAGACCTATGGCTACACCTTC. V and J are TRBV19 and TRBJ1-2, with TRBD1 as a possible D gene (5 bases). Germline V gene lookup returns CDR1 LNHDA and CDR2 SQIVND (reference sequence). The CDR3 runs 13 residues. V gave up 6 bases and J gave up 4 bases, with 12 bases separating them.

This chain uses TRBV7-6 with TRBJ2-7; TRBD2 agrees at 9 bases. This CDR3 spans 18 amino acids. Trimming at V came to 4 bases and at J to 1 base, leaving 14 bases not matched to a gene. Germline V gene lookup returns CDR1 SGHVS and CDR2 FNYEAQ. CDR3 in DNA: TGTGCCAGCAGCTCCCCCCTGACTAGCGGCCATACATCCTACGAGCAGTACTTC. Residues: CASSSPLTSGHTSYEQYF.

In its sample, this clone was seen many times. The rearrangement uses TRBV2 and TRBJ1-6, with D possibly TRBD1 on 6 matching bases. Trimming took 8 bases from V and 10 from J, leaving 15 bases between them. The germline V gene has CDR1 SNHLY and CDR2 FYNNEI. The CDR3 totals 13 residues. The CDR3 region has the DNA TGTGCCAGCCGACAGGTGGTTGAGTCACCCCTCCACTTT. Its protein product is CASRQVVESPLHF.

This clone was detected only once. The V gene is TRBV11-3, the J gene TRBJ2-3; 7 bases line up with TRBD1. Germline V CDR1 and CDR2: SGHNT, YENEEA. This CDR3 comprises 15 residues. V dropped 4 bases and J dropped 3; count of bases not matched to a gene: 7. As DNA, the CDR3 is TGTGCCAGCAGCTCCGGGACAGTAACAACAGATACGCAGTATTTT. Residues: CASSSGTVTTDTQYF.

The chain is built from TRBV6-1 and TRBJ1-5, with D perhaps TRBD1 (5 bases). This CDR3 has 15 residues. Germline V CDR1 and CDR2: MNHNS, SASEGT. V was shortened by 2 bases and J by 1 base, with 9 bases between the two germline ends. CDR3 protein: CASSELGGSNQPQHF. In DNA form, the CDR3 reads TGTGCCAGCAGTGAATTGGGGGGGAGCAATCAGCCCCAGCATTTT.

About this clone itself: One end of the junction is discordant with germline, which a read error may explain. The gene calls are TRBV2 and TRBJ2-2; TRBD2 is a possible D gene (6 bases). The CDR3 length is 15 residues. Germline loops: CDR1 SNHLY, CDR2 FYNNEI. The CDR3: CASSKAGTNTGELFF. CDR3 sequence (DNA): TGTGCCAGCAGTAAAGCGGGCACGAACACCGGGGAGCTGTTTTTT. Full variable domain (remainder filled in from reference TRBV2 and TRBJ2-2): EPEVTQTPSHQVTQMGQEVILRCVPISNHLYFYWYRQILGQKVEFLVSFYNNEISEKSEIFDDQFSVERPDGSNFTLKIRSTKLEDSAMYFCASSKAGTNTGELFFGEGSRLTVL.

The V and J genes are TRBV29-1 and TRBJ2-3, with D possibly matching TRBD2 (7 bases). Germline V gene sequence: CDR1 SQVTM, CDR2 ANQGSEA. The CDR3 runs to 14 residues. The ends were cut back, 3 bases at V and 2 bases at J, with 12 bases in the middle. This chain's CDR3 is CSVEGGTNTDTQYF. CDR3 DNA sequence: TGCAGCGTTGAGGGGGGGACAAACACAGATACGCAGTATTTT.

The V and J genes are TRBV3-1 (or the pseudogene TRBV3-2) and TRBJ1-5; weak D call: TRBD1 (5 bases). The V and J ends lost 0 bases and 3 bases respectively, with 9 bases between them. Germline CDR1 and CDR2: LGHDT and YNNKEL (reference sequence). The length of the CDR3 is 15 residues. This CDR3 is CASSQEGGVNQPQHF. The CDR3 DNA is TGTGCCAGCAGCCAAGAGGGGGGAGTCAATCAGCCCCAGCATTTT.

This clone has a handful of counts. The V gene is TRBV18, the J gene TRBJ1-4; a possible D gene is TRBD1 (6 bases). The CDR3 extends over 15 amino acids. Germline V gene lookup returns CDR1 KGHSH and CDR2 LQKENI. V was trimmed by 2 bases and J by 4 bases, leaving 11 bases between them. The DNA for the CDR3 is TGTGCCAGCTCACCAACGGGGGGCGGTAATGAAAAACTGTTTTTT. Protein sequence: CASSPTGGGNEKLFF.

The genes are TRBV28 and TRBJ2-6; 8 bases fit TRBD1. This CDR3 contains 17 residues. The V segment lost 4 bases and the J segment 0 bases; nucleotides outside the gene matches: 5. Germline V gene lookup returns CDR1 MDHEN and CDR2 SYDVKM. The CDR3 nucleotides are TGTGCCAGCAGTTCCCGACAGGGGAGCTCTGGGGCCAACGTCCTGACTTTC. Its translation is CASSSRQGSSGANVLTF.

The chain carries TRBV7-8 and TRBJ2-7; TRBD2 matches at 10 bases. From germline, CDR1 is SGHVS and CDR2 FQNEAQ. This CDR3 is 21 amino acids long. Trimming removed 1 base from V and 2 bases from J; junction bases left unmatched: 20. The CDR3 sequence is CASSLGRRGLASDEGAYEQYF. DNA for the CDR3: TGTGCCAGCAGCTTAGGGAGGCGGGGACTAGCGTCAGACGAGGGTGCCTACGAGCAGTACTTC.

The chain employs TRBV5-4 and TRBJ1-1; a possible D gene is TRBD1 (5 bases). The ends were cut back, 4 bases at V and 6 bases at J, with 10 bases in the middle. This CDR3 spans 12 amino acids. CDR1 and CDR2 (germline): SGHNT, YYREEE (reference sequence). The CDR3 sequence is CASSPGGAEAFF. DNA of the CDR3: TGTGCCAGCAGCCCCGGGGGGGCTGAAGCTTTCTTT.

This chain links TRBV5-6 with TRBJ1-2; TRBD1 might be the D (5 bases). The CDR3 consists of 14 residues. Germline CDR1 reads SGHDT; CDR2 reads YYEEEE. Between the trimmed V and J ends, which lost 2 bases and 3 bases, there was a span of 11 bases. CDR3 region: CASSFPGIDYGYTF. The CDR3 DNA sequence: TGTGCCAGCAGCTTTCCAGGGATCGACTATGGCTACACCTTC.

This sequence joins TRBV19 and TRBJ1-1; D gene ambiguous. V lost 0 bases to trimming and J lost 1 base, with 6 bases between them. The CDR3 covers 14 residues. CDR1 LNHDA and CDR2 SQIVND come from the germline V gene (reference sequence). CDR3 sequence: CASSIDAGNTEAFF. CDR3 in DNA: TGTGCCAGTAGTATAGATGCGGGGAACACTGAAGCTTTCTTT.

The chain combines TRBV19 with TRBJ1-2; 7 bases agree with TRBD1. Per germline, CDR1 LNHDA and CDR2 SQIVND (reference sequence). After removal of 7 bases from V and 7 bases from J, the junction contained 12 bases not matched to a gene. CDR3 size: 14 residues. In DNA, the CDR3 is TGTGCCAGTACCCGACATGCAGGGGGGCTTGGCTACACCTTC. Residues: CASTRHAGGLGYTF.

V gene TRBV28 combines with J gene TRBJ2-6; D is perhaps TRBD1 (5 bases). Trimming stripped 6 bases from V and 3 bases from J, with 12 bases between. This CDR3 region has 15 residues. In germline, CDR1 is MDHEN, CDR2 SYDVKM. This chain's CDR3 is CASSRVTFGANVLTF. Written as DNA, the CDR3 is TGTGCCAGCAGCAGGGTAACGTTTGGGGCCAACGTCCTGACTTTC.

The rearrangement joins TRBV18 to TRBJ1-5; D ambiguous. Trimming removed 4 bases from V and 3 bases from J, with 7 bases in between. The germline V gene encodes CDR1 KGHSH and CDR2 LQKENI. The CDR3 contains 13 residues. CDR3 sequence: CASSQTYNQPQHF. The CDR3 nucleotides read TGTGCCAGCTCACAGACTTACAATCAGCCCCAGCATTTT.

This clone was recorded only once. The genes are TRBV6-4 and TRBJ2-7, with 10 bases lining up with TRBD1. Germline CDR1 MRHNA, CDR2 SNTAGT. J was trimmed by 2 bases and V by 5 bases; bases with no gene match: 12. The CDR3 contains 17 residues. The CDR3 DNA reads TGTGCCAGCAGTCCTACCCCTCCGGGACAGGGGCCCTACGAGCAGTACTTC. Translating it yields CASSPTPPGQGPYEQYF.

This clone was seen only once. The sample carries other DNA sequences with the same CDR3. The chain is built from TRBV5-6 and TRBJ2-1; 12 bases match TRBD2. Germline trimming cut 5 bases from V and 5 bases from J; bases unmatched to any gene: 5. The length of the CDR3 is 15 residues. Germline CDR1 SGHDT, CDR2 YYEEEE. The CDR3 sequence: CASSLGLAGNNEQFF. The CDR3 DNA sequence: TGTGCCAGCAGTCTTGGACTAGCGGGAAACAATGAGCAGTTCTTC.

V gene TRBV12-3 or TRBV12-4 combines with J gene TRBJ2-7, with 8 bases aligning to TRBD2. Unmatched junction bases numbered 7, after V lost 9 bases and J lost 3 bases. The CDR3 sequence is 13 residues long. CDR3 protein: CASSSGLLYEQYF. Here the CDR3 DNA reads TGTGCCAGTTCTAGCGGGTTACTCTACGAGCAGTACTTC.